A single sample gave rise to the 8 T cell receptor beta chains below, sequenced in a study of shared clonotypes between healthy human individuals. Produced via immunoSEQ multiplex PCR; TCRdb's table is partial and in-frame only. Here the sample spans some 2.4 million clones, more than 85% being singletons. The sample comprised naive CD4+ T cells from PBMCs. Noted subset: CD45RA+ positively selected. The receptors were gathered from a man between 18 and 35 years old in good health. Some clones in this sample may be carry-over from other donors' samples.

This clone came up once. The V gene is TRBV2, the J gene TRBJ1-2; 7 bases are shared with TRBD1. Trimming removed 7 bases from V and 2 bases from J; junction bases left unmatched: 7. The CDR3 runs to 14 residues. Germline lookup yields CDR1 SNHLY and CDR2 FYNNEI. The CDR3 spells CASTVTGRNYGYTF. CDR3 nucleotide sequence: TGTGCCAGCACCGTGACAGGGCGCAACTATGGCTACACCTTC.

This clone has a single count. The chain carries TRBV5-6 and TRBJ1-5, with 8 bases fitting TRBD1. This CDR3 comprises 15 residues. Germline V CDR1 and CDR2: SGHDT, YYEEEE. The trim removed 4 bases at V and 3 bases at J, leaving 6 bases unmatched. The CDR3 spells CASSRDRGYNQPQHF. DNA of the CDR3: TGTGCCAGCAGCCGAGACAGGGGCTACAATCAGCCCCAGCATTTT. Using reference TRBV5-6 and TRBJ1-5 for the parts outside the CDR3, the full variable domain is DAGVTQSPTHLIKTRGQQVTLRCSPKSGHDTVSWYQQALGQGPQFIFQYYEEEERQRGNFPDRFSGHQFPNYSSELNVNALLLGDSALYLCASSRDRGYNQPQHFGDGTRLSIL.

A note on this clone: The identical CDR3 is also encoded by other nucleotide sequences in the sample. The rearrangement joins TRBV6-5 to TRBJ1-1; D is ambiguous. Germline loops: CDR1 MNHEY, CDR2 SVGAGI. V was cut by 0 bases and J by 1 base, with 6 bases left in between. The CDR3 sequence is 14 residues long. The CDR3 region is CASSYSPGNTEAFF. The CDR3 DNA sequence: TGTGCCAGCAGTTACTCCCCAGGGAACACTGAAGCTTTCTTT.

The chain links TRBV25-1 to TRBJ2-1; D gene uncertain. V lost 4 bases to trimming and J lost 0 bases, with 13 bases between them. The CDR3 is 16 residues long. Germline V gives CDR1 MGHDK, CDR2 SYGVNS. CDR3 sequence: CASSGRTPSSYNEQFF. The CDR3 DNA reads TGTGCCAGCAGTGGACGGACGCCCAGCTCCTACAATGAGCAGTTCTTC.

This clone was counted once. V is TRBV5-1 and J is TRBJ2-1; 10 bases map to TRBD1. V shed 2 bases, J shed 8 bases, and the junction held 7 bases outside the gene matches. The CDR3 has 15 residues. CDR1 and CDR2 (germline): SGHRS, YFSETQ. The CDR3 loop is CASSFGQGVWDEQFF. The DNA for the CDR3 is TGCGCCAGCAGCTTCGGACAGGGGGTTTGGGATGAGCAGTTCTTC.

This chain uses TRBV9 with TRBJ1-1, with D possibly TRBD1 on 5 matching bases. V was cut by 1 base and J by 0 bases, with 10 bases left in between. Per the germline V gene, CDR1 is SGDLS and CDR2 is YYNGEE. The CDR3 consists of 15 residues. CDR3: CASSVLTVMNTEAFF. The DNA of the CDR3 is TGTGCCAGCAGCGTACTGACAGTTATGAACACTGAAGCTTTCTTT. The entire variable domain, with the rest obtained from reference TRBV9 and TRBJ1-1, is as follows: DSGVTQTPKHLITATGQRVTLRCSPRSGDLSVYWYQQSLDQGLQFLIQYYNGEERAKGNILERFSAQQFPDLHSELNLSSLELGDSALYFCASSVLTVMNTEAFFGQGTRLTVV.

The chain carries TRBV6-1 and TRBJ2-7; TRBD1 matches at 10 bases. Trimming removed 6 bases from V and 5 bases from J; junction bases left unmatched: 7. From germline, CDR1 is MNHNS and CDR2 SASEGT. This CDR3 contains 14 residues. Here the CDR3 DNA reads TGTGCCAGCAGATTTCCGGGACAGGGGAACGAGCAGTACTTC. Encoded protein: CASRFPGQGNEQYF.

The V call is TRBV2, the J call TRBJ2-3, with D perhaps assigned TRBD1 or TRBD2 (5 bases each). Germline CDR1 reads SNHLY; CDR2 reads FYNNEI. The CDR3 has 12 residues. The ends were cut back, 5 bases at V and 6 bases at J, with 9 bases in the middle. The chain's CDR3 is CASSRREDTQYF. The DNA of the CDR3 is TGTGCCAGCAGTCGCAGGGAGGATACGCAGTATTTT.